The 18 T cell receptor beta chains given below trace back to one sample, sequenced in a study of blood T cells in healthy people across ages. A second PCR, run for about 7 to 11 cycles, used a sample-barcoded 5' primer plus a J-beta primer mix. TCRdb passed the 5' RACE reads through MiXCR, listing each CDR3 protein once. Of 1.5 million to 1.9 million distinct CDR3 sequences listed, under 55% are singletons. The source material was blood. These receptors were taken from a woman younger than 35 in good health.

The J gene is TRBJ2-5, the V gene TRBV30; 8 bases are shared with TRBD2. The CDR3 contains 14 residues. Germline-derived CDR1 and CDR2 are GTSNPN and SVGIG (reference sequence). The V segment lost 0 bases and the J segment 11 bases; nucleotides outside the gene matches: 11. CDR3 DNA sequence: TGTGCCTGGAGTGTAACGGGACTAGTTTCGAAGCAGTACTTC. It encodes CAWSVTGLVSKQYF.

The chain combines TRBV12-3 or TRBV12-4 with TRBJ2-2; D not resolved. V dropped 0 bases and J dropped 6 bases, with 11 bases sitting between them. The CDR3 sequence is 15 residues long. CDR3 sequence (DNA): TGTGCCAGCAGTTTAGCTGGCTTCGGTTCCGGGGAGCTGTTTTTT. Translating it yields CASSLAGFGSGELFF.

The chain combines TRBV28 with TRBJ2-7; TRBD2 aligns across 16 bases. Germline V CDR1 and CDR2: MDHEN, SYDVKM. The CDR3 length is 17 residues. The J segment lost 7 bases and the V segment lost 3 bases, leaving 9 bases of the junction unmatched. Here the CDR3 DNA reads TGTGCCAGCAGTTTGGGGACTAGCGGGAGGGCCATGTGGGAGCAGTACTTC. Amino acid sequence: CASSLGTSGRAMWEQYF.

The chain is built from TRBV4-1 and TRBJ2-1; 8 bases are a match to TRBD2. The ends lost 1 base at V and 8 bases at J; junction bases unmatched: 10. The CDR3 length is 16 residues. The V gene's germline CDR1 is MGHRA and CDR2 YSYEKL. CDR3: CASSQGTVRGAHEQFF. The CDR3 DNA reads TGCGCCAGCAGCCAAGGTACGGTGCGGGGGGCCCATGAGCAGTTCTTC.

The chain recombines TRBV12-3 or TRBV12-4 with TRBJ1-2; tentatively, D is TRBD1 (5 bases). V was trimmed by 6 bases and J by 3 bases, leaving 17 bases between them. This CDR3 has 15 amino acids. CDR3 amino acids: CASSPRGSNHYGYTF. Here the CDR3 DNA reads TGTGCCAGCAGCCCCCGGGGCAGTAATCACTATGGCTACACCTTC.

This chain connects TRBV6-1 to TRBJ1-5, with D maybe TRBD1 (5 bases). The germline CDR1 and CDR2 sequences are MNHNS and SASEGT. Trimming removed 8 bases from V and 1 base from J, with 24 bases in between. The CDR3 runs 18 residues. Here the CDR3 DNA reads TGTGCCAGCCACTTGGGGCCAGGGCTGGGGAGAAGCAATCAGCCCCAGCATTTT. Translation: CASHLGPGLGRSNQPQHF.

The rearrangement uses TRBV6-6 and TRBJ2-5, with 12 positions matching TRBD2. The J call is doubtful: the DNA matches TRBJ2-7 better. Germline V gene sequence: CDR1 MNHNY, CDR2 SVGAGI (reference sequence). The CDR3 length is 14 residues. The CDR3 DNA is TGTGCCAGCACTCAGACTAGCGGGAGTGGCGAGCAGTACTTC. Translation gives CASTQTSGSGEQYF.

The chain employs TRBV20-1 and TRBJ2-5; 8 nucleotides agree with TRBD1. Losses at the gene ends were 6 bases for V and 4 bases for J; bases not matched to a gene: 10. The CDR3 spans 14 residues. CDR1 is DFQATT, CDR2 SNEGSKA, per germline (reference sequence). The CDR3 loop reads CSADRVQAGETQYF. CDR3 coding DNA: TGCAGTGCGGACAGGGTACAGGCTGGAGAGACCCAGTACTTC.

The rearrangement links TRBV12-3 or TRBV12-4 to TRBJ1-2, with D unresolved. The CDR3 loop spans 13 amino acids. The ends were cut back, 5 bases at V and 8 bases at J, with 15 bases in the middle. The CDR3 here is CASSVGGSDGYTF. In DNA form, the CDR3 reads TGTGCCAGCAGTGTGGGAGGAAGCGACGGCTACACCTTC.

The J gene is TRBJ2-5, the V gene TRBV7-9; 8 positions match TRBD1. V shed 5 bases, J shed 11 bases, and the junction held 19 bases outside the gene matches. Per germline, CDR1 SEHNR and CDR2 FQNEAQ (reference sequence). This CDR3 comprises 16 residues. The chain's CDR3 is CASSNGQGGSIDEQYF. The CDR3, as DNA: TGTGCCAGCAGCAATGGACAGGGAGGATCGATAGATGAGCAGTACTTC.

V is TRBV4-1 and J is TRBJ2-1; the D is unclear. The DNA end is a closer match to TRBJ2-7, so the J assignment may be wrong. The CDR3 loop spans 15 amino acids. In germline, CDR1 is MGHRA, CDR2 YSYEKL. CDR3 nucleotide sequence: TGCGCCAGCAGCCAAACCGCCCATTCCTACAATGAGCAGTACTTC. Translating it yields CASSQTAHSYNEQYF.

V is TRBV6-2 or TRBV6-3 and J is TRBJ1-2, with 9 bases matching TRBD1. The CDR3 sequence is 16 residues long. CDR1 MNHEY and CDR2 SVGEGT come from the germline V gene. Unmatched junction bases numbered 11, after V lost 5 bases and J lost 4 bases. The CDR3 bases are TGTGCCAGCAGTGACGGGACAGGGACGACAATCTATGGCTACACCTTC. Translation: CASSDGTGTTIYGYTF.

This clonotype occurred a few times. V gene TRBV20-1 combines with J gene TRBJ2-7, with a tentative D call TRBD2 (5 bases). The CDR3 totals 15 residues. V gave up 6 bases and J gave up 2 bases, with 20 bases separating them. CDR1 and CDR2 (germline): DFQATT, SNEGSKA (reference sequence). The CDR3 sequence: CSAQPLKERPYEQYF. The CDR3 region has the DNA TGCAGTGCGCAGCCCCTCAAAGAGCGGCCCTACGAGCAGTACTTC.

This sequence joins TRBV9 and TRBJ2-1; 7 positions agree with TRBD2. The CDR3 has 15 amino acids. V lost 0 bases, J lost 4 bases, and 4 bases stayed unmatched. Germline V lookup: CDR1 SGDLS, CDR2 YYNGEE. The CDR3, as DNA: TGTGCCAGCAGCGTAGCTTACGGGAGGTACAATGAGCAGTTCTTC. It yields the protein CASSVAYGRYNEQFF.

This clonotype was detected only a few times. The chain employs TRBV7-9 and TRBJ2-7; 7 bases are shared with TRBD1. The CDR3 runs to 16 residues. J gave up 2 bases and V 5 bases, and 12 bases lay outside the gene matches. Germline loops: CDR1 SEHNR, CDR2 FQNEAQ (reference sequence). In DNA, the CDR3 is TGTGCCAGCAGCCACCCCCTCGAGGGGGCCACCTACGAGCAGTACTTC. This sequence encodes CASSHPLEGATYEQYF.

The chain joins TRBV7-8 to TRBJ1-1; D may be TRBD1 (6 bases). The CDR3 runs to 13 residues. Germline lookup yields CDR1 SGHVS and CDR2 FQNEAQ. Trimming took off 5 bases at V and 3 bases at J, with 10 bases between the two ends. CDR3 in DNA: TGTGCCAGCAGCACTTGGACAGACACTGAAGCTTTCTTT. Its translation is CASSTWTDTEAFF. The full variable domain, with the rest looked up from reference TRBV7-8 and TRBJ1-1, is GAGVSQSPRYKVAKRGQDVALRCDPISGHVSLFWYQQALGQGPEFLTYFQNEAQLDKSGLPSDRFFAERPEGSVSTLKIQRTQQEDSAVYLCASSTWTDTEAFFGQGTRLTVV.

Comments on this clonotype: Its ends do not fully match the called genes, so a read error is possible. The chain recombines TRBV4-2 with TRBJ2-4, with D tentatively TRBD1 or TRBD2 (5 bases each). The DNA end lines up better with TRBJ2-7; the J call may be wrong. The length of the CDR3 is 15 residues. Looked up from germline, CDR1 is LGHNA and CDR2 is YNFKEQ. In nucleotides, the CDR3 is TGTGCCAACAGCCAAGTCGGGACGGCCGCCTACGAGCAGTACTTC. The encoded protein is CANSQVGTAAYEQYF.

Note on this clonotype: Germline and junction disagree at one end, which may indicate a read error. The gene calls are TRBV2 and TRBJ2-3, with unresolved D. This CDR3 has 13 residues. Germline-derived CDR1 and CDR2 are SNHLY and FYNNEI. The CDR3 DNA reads TGTGCCGGCAGTGTAGAAGGCAGAGATACGCAGTATTTT. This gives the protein CAGSVEGRDTQYF.